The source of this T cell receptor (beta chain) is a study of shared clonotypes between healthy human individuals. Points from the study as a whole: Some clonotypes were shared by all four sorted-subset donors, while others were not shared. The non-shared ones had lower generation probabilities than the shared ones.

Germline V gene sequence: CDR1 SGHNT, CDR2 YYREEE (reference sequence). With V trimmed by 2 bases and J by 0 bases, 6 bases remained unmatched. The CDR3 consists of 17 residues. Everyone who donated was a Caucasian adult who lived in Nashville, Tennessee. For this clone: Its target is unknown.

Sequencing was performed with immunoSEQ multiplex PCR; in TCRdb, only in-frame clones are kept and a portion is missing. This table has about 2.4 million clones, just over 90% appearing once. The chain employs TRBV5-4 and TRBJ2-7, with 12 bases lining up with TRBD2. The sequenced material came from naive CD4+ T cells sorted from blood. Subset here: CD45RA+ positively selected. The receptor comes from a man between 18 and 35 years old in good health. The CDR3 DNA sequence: TGTGCCAGCAGCTTCAGACTAGCGGGAGCCCTCTCCTACGAGCAGTACTTC. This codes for CASSFRLAGALSYEQYF.